This T cell receptor beta chain was captured in a study of blood T cell repertoires in COVID-19. Study-wide context: Both acute and convalescent COVID-19 samples were obtained from the United States, Italy and Spain. The analysed material was cDNA or gDNA that came from T cells, B-cell-depleted T cells, or PBMCs.

Germline values: CDR1 SEHNR, CDR2 FQNEAQ (reference sequence). V was cut by 5 bases and J by 3 bases, with 16 bases left in between. The CDR3 has 16 amino acids. As handled by the study authors: Reference gene primer amplification gave nucleated cell count estimates. Assay: immunoSEQ multiplex PCR; the TCRdb copy retains only in-frame clones and omits some. The DNA gave D and trimming, while V, J and clone size come from that table. The sample lists 55,000 to 85,000 clones; more than 60% were seen once. The chain recombines TRBV7-9 with TRBJ2-2; perhaps TRBD2 as D (7 bases). The clonotype comes from a man in his 60s with acute or convalescent COVID-19. The sequenced sample was peripheral blood. CDR3 DNA sequence: TGTGCCAGCAGCGCCTGGGGGGCGGGAGACACCGGGGAGCTGTTTTTT. It specifies CASSAWGAGDTGELFF.